This T cell receptor (beta chain) emerged from a study of blood T cell repertoires in COVID-19. Individuals aged about 18 to 90 years were recruited from approximately 24 US areas. Generated by immunoSEQ multiplex PCR, the TCRdb table keeps only in-frame clones and is missing some. The table shows roughly 200,000 clones, with about 85% occurring only once. Per the germline V gene, CDR1 is SGHRS and CDR2 is YFSETQ. The CDR3 loop spans 15 amino acids. V was clipped by 4 bases and J by 2 bases, with 14 bases between them. Sequenced: PBMCs or T cells enriched from blood (not recorded which). The V call is TRBV5-1, the J call TRBJ2-3; D is unclear. This sequence originates from a man aged 35-49 years who had recovered from COVID-19. In DNA form, the CDR3 reads TGCGCCAGCAGCGTTCAGGCCGGCTACACAGATACGCAGTATTTT. It specifies CASSVQAGYTDTQYF.